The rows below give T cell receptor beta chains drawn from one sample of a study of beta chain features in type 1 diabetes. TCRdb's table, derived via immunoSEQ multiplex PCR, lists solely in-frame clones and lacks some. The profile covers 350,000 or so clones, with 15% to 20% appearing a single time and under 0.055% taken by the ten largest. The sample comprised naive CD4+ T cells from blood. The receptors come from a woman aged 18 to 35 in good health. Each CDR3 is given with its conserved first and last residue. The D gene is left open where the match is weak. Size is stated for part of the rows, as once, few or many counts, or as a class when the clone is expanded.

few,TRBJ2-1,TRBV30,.,TGTGCCTGGGGTGGGAGTGAGCAGTTCTTC,CAWGGSEQFF
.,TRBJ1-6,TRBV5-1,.,TGCGCCAGCAGATCAGGGTTAAATAATTCACCCCTCCACTTT,CASRSGLNNSPLHF
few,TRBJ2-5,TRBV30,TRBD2,TGTGCCTGGAGTCGGGGTAGCGGGTTTCAAGAGACCCAGTACTTC,CAWSRGSGFQETQYF
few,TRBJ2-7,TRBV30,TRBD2,TGTGCCTGGAGGCGGGAGGGGTCCCCCTACGAGCAGTACTTC,CAWRREGSPYEQYF
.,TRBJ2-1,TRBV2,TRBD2,TGTGCCAGTCGAGAGACTAGCGGGGGGGCCTGGAATGAGCAGTTCTTC,CASRETSGGAWNEQFF
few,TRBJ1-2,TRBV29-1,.,TGCAGCATCGCCCCGATCAACTTTAACTATGGCTACACCTTC,CSIAPINFNYGYTF
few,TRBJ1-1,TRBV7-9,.,TGTGCCAGCACCCTAAGGGGGGGCACTGAAGCTTTCTTT,CASTLRGGTEAFF
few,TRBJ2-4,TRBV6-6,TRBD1,TGTGCCAGCAGACCTGGGACAGGAGGAATTCAGTACTTC,CASRPGTGGIQYF
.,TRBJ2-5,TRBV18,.,TGTGCCAGTTCTGTTAGCGCACAAGAGACCCAGTACTTC,CASSVSAQETQYF
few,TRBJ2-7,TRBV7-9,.,TGTGCCAGCAGCTGGCGAGGAAATGAGGACGAGCAGTACTTC,CASSWRGNEDEQYF
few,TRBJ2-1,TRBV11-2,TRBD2,TGTGCCAGCAGCTGGGTCGCGGGAGGTGTACTCGACAATGAGCAGTTCTTC,CASSWVAGGVLDNEQFF
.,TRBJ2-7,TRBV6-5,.,TGTGCCAGCACCACCGCCCACAGCTACGAGCAGTACTTC,CASTTAHSYEQYF
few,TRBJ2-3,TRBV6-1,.,TGTGCCAGCAGCGCAGGGAATGAGGTTACGCAGTATTTT,CASSAGNEVTQYF
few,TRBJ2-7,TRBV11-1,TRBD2,TGTGCCAGCAGCTTATGGGCTAGCGGGAGCTCCTACGAGCAGTACTTC,CASSLWASGSSYEQYF
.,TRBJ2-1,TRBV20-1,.,TGCAGTGCTAGGTCCCCTAATGAGCAGTTCTTC,CSARSPNEQFF